These T cell receptor beta chains were read from a single sample in a study of T cell responses to AZD1222 COVID-19 vaccine. The table came from immunoSEQ multiplex PCR; TCRdb's copy has only in-frame clones and leaves some out. The sample shows under 150,000 clones, 80% to 90% of them seen only once. Material: peripheral blood, obtained on day 0 of AZD1222 vaccination. These receptors all come from an adult in good health. Both conserved end residues are part of each CDR3. The D gene is left open where the match is weak. Size tells how often a clone was seen (once, few, many) or the class of an expanded clone, and some rows leave it out.

j_call d_call v_call clone_size cdr3_aa cdr3_nt
TRBJ1-5 TRBD1 TRBV4-1 - CASTSGQGARGNQPQHF TGCGCCAGCACCTCAGGACAGGGGGCGAGGGGCAATCAGCCCCAGCATTTT
TRBJ2-3 - TRBV19 - CASSIEEGSGRDTQYF TGTGCCAGTAGTATAGAGGAGGGTAGCGGCAGAGATACGCAGTATTTT
TRBJ1-3 - TRBV10-3 once CAISPGASGNTIYF TGTGCCATCAGCCCCGGGGCCTCTGGAAACACCATATATTTT
TRBJ2-1 TRBD1 TRBV24-1 - CATSDFGTGSNEQFF TGTGCCACCAGTGATTTTGGGACAGGGAGCAATGAGCAGTTCTTC
TRBJ1-1 - TRBV7-9 once CASSLGAGYEAFF TGTGCCAGCAGCTTAGGAGCAGGGTACGAAGCTTTCTTT
TRBJ2-7 TRBD1 TRBV6-2/TRBV6-3 - CASSDPGTGLSYEQYF TGTGCCAGCAGTGACCCCGGGACAGGCCTCTCCTACGAGCAGTACTTC
TRBJ1-3 TRBD1 TRBV6-5 - CASGGQWISGNTIYF TGTGCCAGCGGGGGACAGTGGATCTCTGGAAACACCATATATTTT
TRBJ2-7 - TRBV21-1 - CASSKLKVTVISYEQYF TGTGCCAGCAGCAAACTAAAGGTGACAGTTATCTCCTACGAGCAGTACTTC
TRBJ2-3 TRBD2 TRBV9 - CASSVAGGGDTQYF TGTGCCAGCAGCGTAGCGGGAGGGGGGGATACGCAGTATTTT
TRBJ2-1 TRBD2 TRBV5-1 - CASSFIAGGRGNEQFF TGCGCCAGCAGCTTTATAGCGGGGGGGCGCGGCAATGAGCAGTTCTTC
TRBJ1-1 TRBD1 TRBV7-9 - CASSLDQGAVEAFF TGTGCCAGCAGCTTAGATCAGGGGGCCGTCGAAGCTTTCTTT